This T cell receptor (beta chain) was sequenced in a study of cytomegalovirus exposure and HLA in healthy donors. General study points: One variant, a missense change in DCLRE1C, was linked in a later analysis to TCR beta V- and J-gene trimming.

13 Jbeta primers and 60 Vbeta primers were used for the PCR. How the authors handled the data: Later reanalysis found 70 million to 95 million unique TCR beta chains, some 10 million of them shared. Here immunoSEQ multiplex PCR was the method, and the copy in TCRdb shows in-frame clones only, minus some. V and J calls and clone size are those listed in that table; D and trimming were worked out from the DNA. The sample consists of approximately 190,000 clones, roughly 70% of them appearing once. Germline V gene sequence: CDR1 MDHEN, CDR2 SYDVKM. The CDR3 is 15 residues long. V was trimmed by 2 bases and J by 2 bases, leaving 10 bases between them. This clone has a handful of counts. Antigen: not known. Those who donated were healthy bone marrow donors.

This sequence originates from a man in his forties or fifties in good health and CMV-seropositive. This chain links TRBV28 with TRBJ1-5, with D hard to call. The source material was PBMCs. The CDR3 coding sequence is TGTGCCAGCAGTTTAGGGTCGCAGGGCAATCAGCCCCAGCATTTT. Its protein is CASSLGSQGNQPQHF.